The clone carrying this T cell receptor (beta chain) was observed once. The assay was immunoSEQ multiplex PCR, and TCRdb's table has in-frame clones only and misses some. The sample gives 75,000 to 95,000 clones, approximately 85% of which show up once; approximately 0.22% is in the top ten. This sample was included in a study of OX40 agonist ivuxolimab in advanced cancers. Germline V gene data show CDR1 as LGHNA and CDR2 as YNFKEQ. The length of the CDR3 is 14 residues. The V gene lost 0 bases and the J gene lost 5 bases, with 9 bases spanning the gap. The chain recombines TRBV4-2 with TRBJ2-3, with D maybe TRBD1 (6 bases). Material: CD4+ or CD8+ T cells sorted from blood, obtained in a trial of the OX40 agonist ivuxolimab. The receptor's source is an adult with an advanced solid tumor such as melanoma, head and neck, liver or kidney cancer. The CDR3 here is CASSQDLQGDTQYF. Written as DNA, the CDR3 is TGTGCCAGCAGCCAAGATCTACAGGGAGATACGCAGTATTTT.